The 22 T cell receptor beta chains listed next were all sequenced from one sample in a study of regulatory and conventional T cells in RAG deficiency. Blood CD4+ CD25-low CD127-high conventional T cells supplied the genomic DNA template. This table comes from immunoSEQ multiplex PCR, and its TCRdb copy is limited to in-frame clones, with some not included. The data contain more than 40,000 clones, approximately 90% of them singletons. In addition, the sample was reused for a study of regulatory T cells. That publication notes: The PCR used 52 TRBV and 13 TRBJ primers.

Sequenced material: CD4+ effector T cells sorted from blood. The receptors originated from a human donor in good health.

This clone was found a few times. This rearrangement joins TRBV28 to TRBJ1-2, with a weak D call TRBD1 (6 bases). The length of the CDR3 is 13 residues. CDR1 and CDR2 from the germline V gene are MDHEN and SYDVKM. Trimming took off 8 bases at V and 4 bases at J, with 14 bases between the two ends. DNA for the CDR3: TGTGCCAGCGGTGGACAGACCGCCTATGGCTACACCTTC. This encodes CASGGQTAYGYTF.

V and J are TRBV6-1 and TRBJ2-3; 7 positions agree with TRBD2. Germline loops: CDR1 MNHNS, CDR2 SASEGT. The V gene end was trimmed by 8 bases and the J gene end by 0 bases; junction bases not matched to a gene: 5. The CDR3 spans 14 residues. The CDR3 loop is CASGAGLSTDTQYF. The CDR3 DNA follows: TGTGCCAGCGGAGCGGGACTTAGCACAGATACGCAGTATTTT.

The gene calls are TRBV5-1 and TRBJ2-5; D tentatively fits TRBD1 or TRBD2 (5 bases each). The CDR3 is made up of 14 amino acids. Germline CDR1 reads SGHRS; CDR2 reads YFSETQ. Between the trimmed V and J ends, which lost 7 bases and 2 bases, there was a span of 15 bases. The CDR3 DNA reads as TGCGCCAGCGCGGGTCGGACACCTCAAGAGACCCAGTACTTC. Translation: CASAGRTPQETQYF.

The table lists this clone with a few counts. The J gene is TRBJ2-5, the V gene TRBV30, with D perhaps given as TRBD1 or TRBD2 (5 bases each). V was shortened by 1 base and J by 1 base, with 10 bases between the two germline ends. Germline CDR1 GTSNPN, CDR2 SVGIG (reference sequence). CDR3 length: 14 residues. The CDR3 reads CAWSAAGTQETQYF. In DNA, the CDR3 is TGTGCCTGGAGTGCTGCAGGGACCCAAGAGACCCAGTACTTC.

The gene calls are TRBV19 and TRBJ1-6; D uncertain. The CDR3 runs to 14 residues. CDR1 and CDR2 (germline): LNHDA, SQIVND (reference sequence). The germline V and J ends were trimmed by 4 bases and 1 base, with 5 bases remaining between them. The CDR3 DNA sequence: TGTGCCAGTAGTACGGGGTCCTATAATTCACCCCTCCACTTT. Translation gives CASSTGSYNSPLHF.

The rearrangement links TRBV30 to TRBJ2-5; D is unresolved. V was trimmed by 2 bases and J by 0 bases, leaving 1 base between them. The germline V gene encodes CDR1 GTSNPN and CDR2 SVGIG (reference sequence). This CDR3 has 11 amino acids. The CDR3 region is CAWSYQETQYF. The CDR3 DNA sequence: TGTGCCTGGAGTTACCAAGAGACCCAGTACTTC.

The chain's CDR3 is CASSPLGLGQPQHF. As DNA, the CDR3 is TGTGCCAGCAGCCCATTGGGGTTAGGTCAGCCCCAGCATTTT. The chain has TRBV6-5 and TRBJ1-5; D ambiguous. V was cut by 6 bases and J by 6 bases, with 15 bases left in between. CDR3 size: 14 residues. Germline values: CDR1 MNHEY, CDR2 SVGAGI.

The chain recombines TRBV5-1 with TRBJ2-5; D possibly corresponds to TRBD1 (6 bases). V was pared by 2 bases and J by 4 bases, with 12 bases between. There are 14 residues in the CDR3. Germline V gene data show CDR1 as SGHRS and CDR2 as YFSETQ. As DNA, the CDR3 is TGCGCCAGCAGCTTTGGGGCAGGGGTAGAGACCCAGTACTTC. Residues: CASSFGAGVETQYF.

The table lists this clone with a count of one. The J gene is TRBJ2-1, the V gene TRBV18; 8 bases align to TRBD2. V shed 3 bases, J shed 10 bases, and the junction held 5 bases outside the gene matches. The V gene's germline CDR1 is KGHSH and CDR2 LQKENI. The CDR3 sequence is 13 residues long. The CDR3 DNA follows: TGTGCCAGCTCACCGAGCGGGGGTTCGGAGCAGTTCTTC. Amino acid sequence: CASSPSGGSEQFF.

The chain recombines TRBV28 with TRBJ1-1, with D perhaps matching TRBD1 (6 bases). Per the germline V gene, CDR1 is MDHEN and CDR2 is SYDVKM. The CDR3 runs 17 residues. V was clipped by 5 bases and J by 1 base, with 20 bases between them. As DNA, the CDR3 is TGTGCCAGCAGTGTGCGGGTAGGCACAGGGCCGAACACTGAAGCTTTCTTT. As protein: CASSVRVGTGPNTEAFF.

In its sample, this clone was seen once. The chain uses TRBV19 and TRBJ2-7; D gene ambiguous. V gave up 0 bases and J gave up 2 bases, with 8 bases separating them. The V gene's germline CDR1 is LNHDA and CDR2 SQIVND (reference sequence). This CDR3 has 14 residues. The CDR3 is CASSIEGRPYEQYF. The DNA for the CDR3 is TGTGCCAGTAGTATAGAGGGCAGACCCTACGAGCAGTACTTC.

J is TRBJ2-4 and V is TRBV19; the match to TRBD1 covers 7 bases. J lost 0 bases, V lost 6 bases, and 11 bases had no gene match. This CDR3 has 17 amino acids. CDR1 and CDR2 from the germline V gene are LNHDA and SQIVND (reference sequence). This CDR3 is CASSKGQIQSAKNIQYF. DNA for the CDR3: TGTGCCAGTAGCAAGGGACAGATACAATCAGCCAAAAACATTCAGTACTTC.

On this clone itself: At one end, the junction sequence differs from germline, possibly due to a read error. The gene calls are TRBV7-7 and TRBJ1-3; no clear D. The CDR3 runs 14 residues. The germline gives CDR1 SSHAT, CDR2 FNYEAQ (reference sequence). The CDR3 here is CASSPGVNGNTIYF. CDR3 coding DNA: TGTGCTAGCAGTCCCGGGGTCAATGGAAACACCATATATTTT.

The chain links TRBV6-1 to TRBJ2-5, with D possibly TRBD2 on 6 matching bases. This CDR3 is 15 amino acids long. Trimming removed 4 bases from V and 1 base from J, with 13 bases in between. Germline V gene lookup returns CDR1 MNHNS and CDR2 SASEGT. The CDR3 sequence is CASSGYLGGQETQYF. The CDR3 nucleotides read TGTGCCAGCAGTGGGTACTTGGGAGGCCAAGAGACCCAGTACTTC.

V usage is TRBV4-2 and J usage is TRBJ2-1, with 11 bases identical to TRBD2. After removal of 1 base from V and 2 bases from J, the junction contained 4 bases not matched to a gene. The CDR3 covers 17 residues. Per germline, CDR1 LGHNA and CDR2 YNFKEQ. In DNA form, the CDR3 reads TGTGCCAGCAGCCAAGGGCGGGGACTAGCGGCCTACAATGAGCAGTTCTTC. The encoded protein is CASSQGRGLAAYNEQFF.

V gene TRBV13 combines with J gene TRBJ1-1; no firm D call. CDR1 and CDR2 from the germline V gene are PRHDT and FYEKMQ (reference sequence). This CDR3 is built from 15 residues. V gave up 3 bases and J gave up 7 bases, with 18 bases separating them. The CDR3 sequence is CASSFTLKAPFEAFF. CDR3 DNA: TGTGCCAGCAGCTTCACCCTAAAAGCGCCGTTTGAAGCTTTCTTT.

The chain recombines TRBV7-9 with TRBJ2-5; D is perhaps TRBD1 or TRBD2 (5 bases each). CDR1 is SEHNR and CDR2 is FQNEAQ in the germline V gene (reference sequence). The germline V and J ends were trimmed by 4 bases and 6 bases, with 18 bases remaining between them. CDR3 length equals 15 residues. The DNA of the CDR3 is TGTGCCAGCAGCTGGGGGTCGGTCTTAGAAAAGACCCAGTACTTC. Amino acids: CASSWGSVLEKTQYF.

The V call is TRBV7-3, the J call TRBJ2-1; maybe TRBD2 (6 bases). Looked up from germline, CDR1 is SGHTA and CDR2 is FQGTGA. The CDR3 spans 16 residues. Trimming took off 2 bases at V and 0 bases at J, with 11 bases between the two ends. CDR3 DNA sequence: TGTGCCAGCAGCTTACAGCCCGGGAGCTCCTACAATGAGCAGTTCTTC. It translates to CASSLQPGSSYNEQFF. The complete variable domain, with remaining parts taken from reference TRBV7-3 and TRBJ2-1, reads GAGVSQTPSNKVTEKGKYVELRCDPISGHTALYWYRQSLGQGPEFLIYFQGTGAADDSGLPNDRFFAVRPEGSVSTLKIQRTERGDSAVYLCASSLQPGSSYNEQFFGPGTRLTVL.

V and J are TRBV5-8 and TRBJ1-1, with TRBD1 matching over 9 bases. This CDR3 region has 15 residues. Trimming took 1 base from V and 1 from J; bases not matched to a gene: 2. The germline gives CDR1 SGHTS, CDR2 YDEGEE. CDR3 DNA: TGTGCCAGCAGCTTGTGGGGACAGGGGAACACTGAAGCTTTCTTT. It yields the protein CASSLWGQGNTEAFF.

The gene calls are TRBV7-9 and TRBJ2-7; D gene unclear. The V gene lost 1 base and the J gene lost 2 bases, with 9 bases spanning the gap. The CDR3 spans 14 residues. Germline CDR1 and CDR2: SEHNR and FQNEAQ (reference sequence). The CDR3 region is CASSLDGQPYEQYF. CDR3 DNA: TGTGCCAGCAGCTTAGACGGCCAGCCCTACGAGCAGTACTTC.

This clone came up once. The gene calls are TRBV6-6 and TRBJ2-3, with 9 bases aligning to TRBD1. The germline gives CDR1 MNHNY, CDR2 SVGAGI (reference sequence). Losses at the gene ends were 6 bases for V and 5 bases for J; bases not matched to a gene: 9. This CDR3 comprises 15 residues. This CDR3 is CASRPQGAGEDTQYF. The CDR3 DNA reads TGTGCCAGCAGGCCACAGGGGGCTGGTGAAGATACGCAGTATTTT.

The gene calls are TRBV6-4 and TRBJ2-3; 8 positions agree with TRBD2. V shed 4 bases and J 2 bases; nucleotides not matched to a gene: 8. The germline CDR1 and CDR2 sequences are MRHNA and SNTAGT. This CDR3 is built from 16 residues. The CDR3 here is CASSVQASGFTDTQYF. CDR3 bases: TGTGCCAGCAGTGTGCAGGCTAGCGGGTTCACAGATACGCAGTATTTT.